The next 20 T cell receptor beta chains were all read from a single sample in a study of T cell responses to AZD1222 COVID-19 vaccine. TCRdb's copy holds only in-frame clones and misses some; the assay was immunoSEQ multiplex PCR. The table has 200,000 or so clones, about 90% seen once. This material consisted of peripheral blood, taken on day 0 of MenACWY control vaccination. The receptors originated from an adult in good health.

This clone was seen just once. The chain's CDR3 is CASSAGTGQGNGYTF. CDR3 bases: TGTGCCAGCAGCGCAGGAACGGGACAGGGAAATGGCTACACCTTC. The V and J genes are TRBV7-2 and TRBJ1-2; 9 bases map to TRBD1. The CDR3 is 15 amino acids. Per germline, CDR1 SGHTA and CDR2 FQGNSA. Unmatched junction bases numbered 10, after V lost 5 bases and J lost 6 bases.

Written as DNA, the CDR3 is TGTGCCAGCGGCGGGACAGGGAGGAACAATGAGCAGTTCTTC. It specifies CASGGTGRNNEQFF. This sequence joins TRBV9 and TRBJ2-1, with 9 bases lining up with TRBD1. Germline lookup yields CDR1 SGDLS and CDR2 YYNGEE. V lost 7 bases and J lost 5; bases outside the gene matches: 7. This CDR3 region has 14 residues.

The chain carries TRBV18 and TRBJ2-3, with 8 nucleotides matching TRBD1. The CDR3 is made up of 16 amino acids. Trimming cost V 4 bases and J 2 bases; bases outside gene matches: 8. Germline loops: CDR1 KGHSH, CDR2 LQKENI. CDR3 sequence: CASSQTGAGSTDTQYF. As DNA, the CDR3 is TGTGCCAGCTCACAGACAGGGGCAGGGTCCACAGATACGCAGTATTTT.

In the case of this clone: This specimen includes other DNA sequences encoding the same CDR3. The chain uses TRBV6-5 and TRBJ1-6; 7 nucleotides match TRBD1. The CDR3 runs to 15 residues. V was pared by 6 bases and J by 2 bases, with 4 bases of the junction left unmatched. Per the germline V gene, CDR1 is MNHEY and CDR2 is SVGAGI. CDR3 bases: TGTGCCAGCAGCCTACAGGGGCCCTATAATTCACCCCTCCACTTT. Amino acids: CASSLQGPYNSPLHF.

The chain employs TRBV27 and TRBJ1-2, with 7 bases aligning to TRBD1. The V gene's germline CDR1 is MNHEY and CDR2 SMNVEV (reference sequence). The CDR3 covers 13 residues. V shed 7 bases and J 2 bases; nucleotides not matched to a gene: 4. The CDR3 is CASTEGQNYGYTF. Written as DNA, the CDR3 is TGTGCCAGCACCGAGGGACAGAACTATGGCTACACCTTC.

The DNA of the CDR3 is TGTGCCAGCAGCCCGGGACTCGGTGAGCAGTTCTTC. Its translation: CASSPGLGEQFF. This chain uses TRBV7-3 with TRBJ2-1; tentative D call: TRBD2 (6 bases). Germline CDR1 is SGHTA and CDR2 is FQGTGA. Deletions cut 5 bases from V and 9 bases from J, with 11 bases between. CDR3 size: 12 residues.

This clone was detected once. The rearrangement joins TRBV7-2 to TRBJ2-1, with 8 positions matching TRBD1. Trimming cost V 3 bases and J 3 bases; bases outside gene matches: 4. The CDR3 has 15 amino acids. Per germline, CDR1 SGHTA and CDR2 FQGNSA. The CDR3 bases are TGTGCCAGCAGCTTTCGGGACAGGAACTACAATGAGCAGTTCTTC. Amino acid sequence: CASSFRDRNYNEQFF.

This clone was detected a few times. The chain links TRBV11-3 to TRBJ2-3; D remains ambiguous. The CDR3 totals 14 residues. Germline V gives CDR1 SGHNT, CDR2 YENEEA. V lost 3 bases, J lost 5 bases, and 12 bases lay in between. Here the CDR3 DNA reads TGTGCCAGCAGCTTTTCCGGCTCTGTAGATACGCAGTATTTT. It translates to CASSFSGSVDTQYF.

V is TRBV2 and J is TRBJ2-7; 9 bases match TRBD1. This CDR3 contains 14 residues. Germline CDR1 reads SNHLY; CDR2 reads FYNNEI. The ends lost 7 bases at V and 0 bases at J; junction bases unmatched: 4. CDR3 nucleotide sequence: TGTGCCAGCATGGGGACAGGGATCTCCTACGAGCAGTACTTC. Its protein product is CASMGTGISYEQYF.

This chain connects TRBV5-1 to TRBJ1-2; tentative D call: TRBD1 (5 bases). CDR3 length: 15 amino acids. Looked up from germline, CDR1 is SGHRS and CDR2 is YFSETQ. V lost 4 bases, J lost 1 base, and 14 bases lay in between. The CDR3 DNA follows: TGCGCCAGCAGCGAAGCGGGACCGAGTAACTATGGCTACACCTTC. Its protein product is CASSEAGPSNYGYTF.

This clone was counted once. The chain joins TRBV2 to TRBJ2-2; D not certain. The V end was cut by 10 bases, the J end by 2 bases, with 8 bases between. The CDR3 extends over 12 amino acids. The germline gives CDR1 SNHLY, CDR2 FYNNEI. The CDR3 nucleotides read TGTGCCACCCGTTACAACACCGGGGAGCTGTTTTTT. This translates into CATRYNTGELFF.

This clone was observed a handful of times. The CDR3 bases are TGTGCCAGCAGCACGGACGTCTCCAGCGGGAGTACCTACGAGCAGTACTTC. It codes for CASSTDVSSGSTYEQYF. The J gene is TRBJ2-7, the V gene TRBV11-2; 8 bases are a match to TRBD2. This CDR3 is 17 amino acids long. The ends lost 5 bases at V and 2 bases at J; junction bases unmatched: 14. Per the germline V gene, CDR1 is SGHAT and CDR2 is FQNNGV.

The V call is TRBV7-6, the J call TRBJ2-2; 8 bases align to TRBD1. V dropped 5 bases and J dropped 7; count of bases not matched to a gene: 9. CDR3 length: 15 amino acids. Per germline, CDR1 SGHVS and CDR2 FNYEAQ. The CDR3 reads CASSRQQGGSGELFF. The CDR3 bases are TGTGCCAGCAGCCGCCAACAGGGGGGAAGCGGGGAGCTGTTTTTT.

The CDR3 DNA reads as TGCAGCGTCAAAGCGGGAGGGCCTGTTGAGCAGTTCTTC. Encoded protein: CSVKAGGPVEQFF. This chain uses TRBV29-1 with TRBJ2-1, with 10 positions matching TRBD2. Germline CDR1 and CDR2: SQVTM and ANQGSEA. The V and J ends lost 6 bases and 9 bases, in that order; junction bases with no gene match: 8. This CDR3 has 13 residues.

In the case of this clone: In the same sample, other DNA sequences code for this CDR3. The V and J genes are TRBV19 and TRBJ1-5, with 9 bases fitting TRBD1. CDR3 length: 14 residues. J gave up 5 bases and V 4 bases, and 3 bases lay outside the gene matches. Looked up from germline, CDR1 is LNHDA and CDR2 is SQIVND (reference sequence). The CDR3 loop is CASSSGTGYQPQHF. The CDR3 bases are TGTGCCAGTAGTAGCGGGACAGGGTATCAGCCCCAGCATTTT.

This clone has only one observation. CDR3 sequence reads: CASSAGTGGNTGELFF. The CDR3 DNA sequence: TGTGCCAGCAGTGCCGGGACAGGGGGCAACACCGGGGAGCTGTTTTTT. The chain combines TRBV6-1 with TRBJ2-2; TRBD1 aligns across 12 bases. The V segment lost 4 bases and the J segment 2 bases; nucleotides outside the gene matches: 2. The CDR3 is 16 amino acids. The germline V gene has CDR1 MNHNS and CDR2 SASEGT.

J is TRBJ1-3 and V is TRBV4-3; D is perhaps TRBD1 (6 bases). The CDR3 loop spans 15 amino acids. V dropped 0 bases and J dropped 1 base, with 7 bases sitting between them. The germline V gene has CDR1 LGHNA and CDR2 YSLEER. CDR3 nucleotides: TGCGCCAGCAGCCAAGAAGGGGGGTCTGGAAACACCATATATTTT. This translates into CASSQEGGSGNTIYF.

The genes are TRBV11-1 and TRBJ2-3; 7 nucleotides agree with TRBD2. The CDR3 extends over 16 amino acids. V was pared by 5 bases and J by 0 bases, with 8 bases of the junction left unmatched. The V gene's germline CDR1 is SGHAT and CDR2 FQDESV (reference sequence). This CDR3 is CASSLEVRESTDTQYF. The DNA for the CDR3 is TGTGCCAGCAGCCTAGAGGTGCGGGAGAGCACAGATACGCAGTATTTT.

The DNA of the CDR3 is TGTGCCTGCCAGCGGATAGCGGGGATCGAGCAGTACTTC. As protein: CACQRIAGIEQYF. This rearrangement joins TRBV30 to TRBJ2-7; 8 positions agree with TRBD2. V lost 6 bases and J lost 6; bases outside the gene matches: 10. The CDR3 contains 13 residues. Germline CDR1 is GTSNPN and CDR2 is SVGIG (reference sequence).

CDR3 protein: CASTTGGSLRNTIYF. The CDR3 bases are TGTGCCAGCACAACGGGGGGGAGCCTGAGAAACACCATATATTTT. The chain joins TRBV6-5 to TRBJ1-3, with a tentative D call TRBD1 (5 bases). The germline CDR1 and CDR2 sequences are MNHEY and SVGAGI. Trimming removed 7 bases from V and 5 bases from J, with 18 bases in between. There are 15 residues in the CDR3.